What follows is one TCR beta chain and its context. Additional DNA sequences in this sample encode the identical CDR3. Clones were sequenced by immunoSEQ multiplex PCR, and TCRdb holds only the in-frame ones, with some missing. Counted here are millions of clones, approximately 95% occurring once; the ten biggest clones make up under 0.45%. This record belongs to a study of shared clonotypes between healthy human individuals. Study information: The study used three CD4 naive, three CD4 memory, two CD8 naive and one CD8 memory plate per donor.

V lost 4 bases and J lost 1; bases outside the gene matches: 3. Germline lookup yields CDR1 SGHRS and CDR2 YFSETQ. This CDR3 spans 15 amino acids. Sequenced material: naive CD4+ T cells from PBMCs. Subset noted: CD45RA+ positively selected. V usage is TRBV5-1 and J usage is TRBJ2-5; 11 positions match TRBD2. This sequence originates from a young man in good health. Some clones in this sample may be carry-over from other donors' samples. CDR3 bases: TGCGCCAGCAGCCCTGGGACTAGCGGCCAAGAGACCCAGTACTTC. Translation gives CASSPGTSGQETQYF. The full variable domain, its missing parts supplied by reference TRBV5-1 and TRBJ2-5, is KAGVTQTPRYLIKTRGQQVTLSCSPISGHRSVSWYQQTPGQGLQFLFEYFSETQRNKGNFPGRFSGRQFSNSRSEMNVSTLELGDSALYLCASSPGTSGQETQYFGPGTRLLVL.